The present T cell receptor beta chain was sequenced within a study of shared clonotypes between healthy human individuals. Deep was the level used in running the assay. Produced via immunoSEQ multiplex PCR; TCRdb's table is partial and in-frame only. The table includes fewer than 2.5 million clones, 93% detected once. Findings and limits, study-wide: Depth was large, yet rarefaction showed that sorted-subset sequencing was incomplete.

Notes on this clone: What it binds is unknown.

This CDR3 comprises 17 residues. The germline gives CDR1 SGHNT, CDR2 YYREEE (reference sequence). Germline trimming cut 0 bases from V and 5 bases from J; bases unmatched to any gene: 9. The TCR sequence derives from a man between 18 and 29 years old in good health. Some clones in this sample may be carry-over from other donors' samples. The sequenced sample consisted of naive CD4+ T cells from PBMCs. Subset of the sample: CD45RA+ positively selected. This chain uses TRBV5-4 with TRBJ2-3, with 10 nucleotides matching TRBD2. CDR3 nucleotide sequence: TGTGCCAGCAGCTTGGGGGCTAGCGGGAGCACTGGAGATACGCAGTATTTT. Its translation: CASSLGASGSTGDTQYF.